These T cell receptor beta chains were read from a single sample in a study of human T cells and chemical hapten exposure. One entry per CDR3 protein results from TCRdb running MiXCR on the RACE reads. Of tens of thousands of distinct CDR3 sequences detected, roughly a tenth appear once; the ten largest clones hold around 4%. The sequenced sample was whole blood, obtained in connection with sensitization to the hapten diphenylcyclopropenone (DPC). The receptors were sampled from a woman between 50 and 59 years old with alopecia areata. Some clones in this sample may be carry-over from other donors' samples. The conserved cysteine and the conserved F or W are not part of the CDR3 here.

j_gene | v_gene | CDR3aa
TRBJ2-7 | TRBV7-3 | ASSPAGTGPYEQY
TRBJ2-3 | TRBV6-2/TRBV6-3 | ASSYKGLAADTQY
TRBJ1-2 | TRBV30 | AWSVAPGTVGYT
TRBJ2-3 | TRBV11-2 | ASSLVDRVGTDTQY
TRBJ2-2 | TRBV9 | ASSPYTGSGELF
TRBJ1-2 | TRBV12-3/TRBV12-4 | ASSLGRTVYGYT
TRBJ2-7 | TRBV5-4 | ASSSGPLGDEQY
TRBJ1-1 | TRBV29-1 | SGWRPPNTEAF
TRBJ2-1 | TRBV7-8 | ASSLVPGLAGGRGNEQF
TRBJ2-2 | TRBV28 | ASSLRGRELF
TRBJ2-3 | TRBV4-3 | ASSRGTGGPDTQY
TRBJ2-2 | TRBV6-2/TRBV6-3 | ASSPGTSGRAFYTGELF
TRBJ2-2 | TRBV7-2 | ASRISGTNTGELF
TRBJ1-5 | TRBV4-2 | ASSQDPGMDQPQH
TRBJ1-3 | TRBV4-2 | ASSQGSQSA
TRBJ2-1 | TRBV9 | ASSVYVRPGPNLGEQF
TRBJ2-7 | TRBV7-2 | ASSSRTPRLAGLNPSYEQY
TRBJ2-3 | TRBV20-1 | SAWVSGRLSTDTQY
TRBJ2-7 | TRBV20-1 | SARDPNLGSTEQY
TRBJ1-5 | TRBV29-1 | SVKGGGGQPQH
TRBJ1-5 | TRBV24-1 | ATSDRNQPQH
TRBJ2-3 | TRBV10-3 | AISETAGSRSDTQY
TRBJ2-4 | TRBV12-5 | ASGLASSGWQNIQY
TRBJ2-7 | TRBV6-1 | ASGYYEQY
TRBJ2-5 | TRBV29-1 | SVARGGGGQETQY
TRBJ2-7 | TRBV27 | ASSLIGHPERQY
TRBJ1-1 | TRBV20-1 | SARVGGGVTEAF
TRBJ2-3 | TRBV20-1 | SAPRASGFTDTQY
TRBJ1-2 | TRBV9 | ASSVGRGAPYGYT
TRBJ2-2 | TRBV6-6 | ASTLDRGRDTGELF
TRBJ2-6 | TRBV11-2 | ASSLDRTDTSGANVLT
TRBJ2-1 | TRBV30 | AWSKRTSAYNEQF
TRBJ2-3 | TRBV29-1 | SGLTGTLADTQY
TRBJ2-3 | TRBV7-9 | ASSGSFRARTDTQY
TRBJ1-4 | TRBV11-2 | ASSPQVWGNEKLF
TRBJ2-7 | TRBV18 | ASSPVPGSHEQY
TRBJ2-1 | TRBV11-3 | ASSPRLGDEQF